This paragraph reports one TCR beta chain. What it binds is unknown. V was clipped by 0 bases and J by 7 bases, with 8 bases between them. The CDR3 has 13 amino acids. The V gene's germline CDR1 is LGHNA and CDR2 YNFKEQ. The sample originates from a study of OX40 agonist ivuxolimab in advanced cancers. For the study at large: Ivuxolimab, an agonistic anti-OX40 (CD134) antibody, was given to patients. People in dose escalation had one of these cancers: hepatocellular carcinoma, melanoma, renal cell or head and neck cancer.

Profiling relied on immunoSEQ multiplex PCR, and the TCRdb table lists in-frame clones only, not all of them. The sample consists of 25,000 to 30,000 clones, 75% to 85% of them appearing once. General study points: Low normalized T-cell clonal expansion was also seen in some nonresponders.

This material consisted of CD4+ or CD8+ T cells sorted from blood, taken in a trial of the OX40 agonist ivuxolimab. This receptor was taken from an adult with an advanced solid tumor such as melanoma, head and neck, liver or kidney cancer. The V call is TRBV4-2, the J call TRBJ2-3; no clear D gene. This CDR3 is CASSQDSAYTQYF. DNA of the CDR3: TGTGCCAGCAGCCAAGATAGTGCCTATACGCAGTATTTT.